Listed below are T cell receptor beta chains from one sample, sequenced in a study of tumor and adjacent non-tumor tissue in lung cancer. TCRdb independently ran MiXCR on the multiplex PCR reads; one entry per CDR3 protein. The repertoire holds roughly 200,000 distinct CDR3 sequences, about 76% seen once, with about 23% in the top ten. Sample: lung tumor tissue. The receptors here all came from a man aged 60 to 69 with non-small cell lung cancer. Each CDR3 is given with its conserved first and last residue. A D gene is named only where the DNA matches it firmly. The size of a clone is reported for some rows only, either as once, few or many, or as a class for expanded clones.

cdr3_aa: CASSLGNFTGELFF
cdr3_nt: TGCGCCAGCAGCTTAGGGAACTTCACCGGGGAACTGTTTTTT
clone_size: NA
d_call: NA
j_call: TRBJ2-2
v_call: TRBV5-1

cdr3_aa: CASNIGYTDTQFF
cdr3_nt: TGTGCCAGTAACATAGGTTACACAGATACGCAGTTTTTT
clone_size: NA
d_call: NA
j_call: TRBJ2-3
v_call: TRBV11-3

cdr3_aa: CASTRDSNQPQDF
cdr3_nt: TGTGCCAGCACCCGGGACAGTAATCAGCCCCAGGATTTT
clone_size: once
d_call: TRBD1
j_call: TRBJ1-5
v_call: TRBV6-2/TRBV6-3

cdr3_aa: CSARYVAGPVDTQYF
cdr3_nt: TGCAGTGCTAGGTATGTAGCGGGACCCGTAGATACGCAGTATTTT
clone_size: NA
d_call: TRBD2
j_call: TRBJ2-3
v_call: TRBV20-1

cdr3_aa: CAWDSGVTETQYF
cdr3_nt: TGCGCGTGGGATAGCGGAGTAACAGAAACGCAGTATTTT
clone_size: NA
d_call: NA
j_call: TRBJ2-3
v_call: TRBV20-1

cdr3_aa: CAILQGTGNGYTF
cdr3_nt: TGTGCCATCTTGCAGGGGACAGGGAATGGCTACACCTTC
clone_size: NA
d_call: TRBD1
j_call: TRBJ1-2
v_call: TRBV10-3

cdr3_aa: CAGSQESDSQKLFF
cdr3_nt: TGCGCCGGCAGCCAAGAGAGCGACAGCCAAAAACTGTTTTTT
clone_size: NA
d_call: NA
j_call: TRBJ1-4
v_call: TRBV4-3

cdr3_aa: CASSQEAGAPLWANVLTF
cdr3_nt: TGTGCCAGCAGCCAAGAGGCGGGGGCTCCACTCTGGGCCAACGTCCTGACTTTC
clone_size: many
d_call: NA
j_call: TRBJ2-6
v_call: TRBV14

cdr3_aa: CASSLGRERIEQFF
cdr3_nt: TGTGCCAGCAGCTTAGGGAGGGAAAGGATTGAGCAGTTCTTC
clone_size: NA
d_call: NA
j_call: TRBJ2-1
v_call: TRBV11-2

cdr3_aa: CASSQGVGWAEDHNEQFF
cdr3_nt: TGCGCCAGCAGCCAAGGGGTTGGTTGGGCCGAGGACCACAATGAGCAGTTCTTC
clone_size: NA
d_call: NA
j_call: TRBJ2-1
v_call: TRBV5-1

cdr3_aa: CASGNEGTTRYEQYF
cdr3_nt: TGTGCCAGCGGCAATGAGGGAACCACTCGCTACGAGCAGTACTTC
clone_size: NA
d_call: NA
j_call: TRBJ2-7
v_call: TRBV6-5

cdr3_aa: CASSQETSGAETQYF
cdr3_nt: TGTGCCAGCAGCCAAGAGACGTCTGGGGCAGAGACCCAGTACTTC
clone_size: NA
d_call: NA
j_call: TRBJ2-5
v_call: TRBV4-2

cdr3_aa: CSAWTSGQYF
cdr3_nt: TGCAGTGCGTGGACTAGCGGGCAGTATTTT
clone_size: many
d_call: TRBD2
j_call: TRBJ2-3
v_call: TRBV20-1

cdr3_aa: CASSLGGGTITDTQYF
cdr3_nt: TGTGCCAGCAGCTTAGGAGGTGGGACTATCACAGATACGCAGTATTTT
clone_size: medium-sized
d_call: TRBD2
j_call: TRBJ2-3
v_call: TRBV11-2

cdr3_aa: CATRGLNEDTEAFF
cdr3_nt: TGTGCCACCAGAGGACTCAACGAGGACACTGAAGCTTTCTTT
clone_size: NA
d_call: NA
j_call: TRBJ1-1
v_call: TRBV24-1

cdr3_aa: CIGNDDRRYDGAFF
cdr3_nt: TGCATCGGGAACGACGACAGGCGATATGACGGGGCTTTCTTT
clone_size: NA
d_call: NA
j_call: TRBJ1-1
v_call: TRBV29-1

cdr3_aa: CASSPQPGQVNQPQLF
cdr3_nt: TGCGCCAGCAGCCCGCAGCCGGGACAGGTCAATCAGCCCCAGCTTTTT
clone_size: once
d_call: TRBD1
j_call: TRBJ1-5
v_call: TRBV5-1

cdr3_aa: CASSGGGYRETQYF
cdr3_nt: TGCGCCAGCAGCGGGGGGGGGTACCGAGAGACCCAGTACTTC
clone_size: NA
d_call: TRBD2
j_call: TRBJ2-5
v_call: TRBV11-2

cdr3_aa: CASSLGGQGDQPQHF
cdr3_nt: TGTGCCAGCAGTTTAGGGGGACAGGGAGATCAGCCCCAGCATTTT
clone_size: many
d_call: TRBD1
j_call: TRBJ1-5
v_call: TRBV12-3/TRBV12-4

cdr3_aa: CSVNPSGRVYEQFF
cdr3_nt: TGCAGTGTTAATCCTAGCGGGAGGGTCTATGAGCAGTTCTTC
clone_size: NA
d_call: TRBD2
j_call: TRBJ2-1
v_call: TRBV20-1